This TCR beta chain was profiled in a study of T cells in Graves' hyperthyroidism and ophthalmopathy. Study-wide findings and caveats: Most expanded thyroid clonotypes above 0.001 also appeared in blood. Ophthalmopathy stood apart from stable hyperthyroidism in a 13 V-J model.

The table lists this clonotype with a few counts. Its antigen is currently unknown. The TCR beta CDR3 regions underwent amplification using RNA transcripts as the source. The primer set for the first-round RT-PCR of the TCR CDR3 was HTBI. TCRdb re-called the multiplex PCR reads with MiXCR, one entry per CDR3 protein. The repertoire consists of about 95,000 distinct CDR3 sequences, with 35% to 45% occurring once and the leading ten covering 10%. Those patients with uncontrolled infection, other autoimmune disease, pregnancy or lactation were excluded. This sequence was found in a woman aged 30 to 39 with Graves' hyperthyroidism. Sample: peripheral blood or thyroid tissue (not recorded which).

CDR3 DNA sequence: TGTGCCAGCAGCACAGGGTTGAGTGAAGCTTTCTTT. This codes for CASSTGLSEAFF. This chain joins TRBV13 and TRBJ1-1; D is possibly TRBD1 (6 bases). CDR3 length: 12 amino acids. From germline, CDR1 is PRHDT and CDR2 FYEKMQ (reference sequence). Trimming removed 5 bases at V and 7 bases at J, with 11 bases between.